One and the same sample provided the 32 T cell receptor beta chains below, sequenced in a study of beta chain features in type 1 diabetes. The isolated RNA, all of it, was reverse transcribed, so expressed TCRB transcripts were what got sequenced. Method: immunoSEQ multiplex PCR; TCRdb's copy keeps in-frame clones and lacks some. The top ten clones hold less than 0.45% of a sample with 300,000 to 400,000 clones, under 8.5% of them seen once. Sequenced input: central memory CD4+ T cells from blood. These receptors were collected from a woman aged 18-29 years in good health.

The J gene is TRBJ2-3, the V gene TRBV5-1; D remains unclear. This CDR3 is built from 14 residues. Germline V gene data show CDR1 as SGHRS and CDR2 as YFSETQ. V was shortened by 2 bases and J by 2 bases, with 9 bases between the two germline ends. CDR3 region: CASSFWQNTDTQYF. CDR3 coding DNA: TGCGCCAGCAGCTTTTGGCAGAACACAGATACGCAGTATTTT.

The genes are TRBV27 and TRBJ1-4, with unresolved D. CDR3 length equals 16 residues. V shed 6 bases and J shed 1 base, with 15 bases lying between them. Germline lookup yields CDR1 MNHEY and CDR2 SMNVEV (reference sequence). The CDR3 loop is CASSPTLNRTNEKLFF. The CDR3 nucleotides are TGTGCCAGCAGCCCCACATTGAACAGAACTAATGAAAAACTGTTTTTT.

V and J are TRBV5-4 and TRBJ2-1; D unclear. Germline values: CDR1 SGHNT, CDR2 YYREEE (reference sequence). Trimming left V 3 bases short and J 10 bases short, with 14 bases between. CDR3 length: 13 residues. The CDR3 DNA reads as TGTGCCAGCAGCTCGTATCAGTCTGGGGAGCAGTTCTTC. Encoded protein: CASSSYQSGEQFF.

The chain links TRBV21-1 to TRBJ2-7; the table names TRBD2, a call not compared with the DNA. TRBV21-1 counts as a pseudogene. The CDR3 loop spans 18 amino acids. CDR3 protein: CASSKISASGSFLHEQYF. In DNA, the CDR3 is TGTGCCAGCAGCAAAATATCGGCTAGCGGGAGTTTCTTACACGAGCAGTACTTC.

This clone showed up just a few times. The CDR3 bases are TGTGCCAGCAGCTTATTTCACACAGGACCCTACGAGCAGTACTTC. It specifies CASSLFHTGPYEQYF. The chain has TRBV7-3 and TRBJ2-7; a weak D match, TRBD1 (5 bases). Trimming shortened V by 2 bases and J by 2 bases, and 13 bases separated the two germline ends. From germline, CDR1 is SGHTA and CDR2 FQGTGA. The CDR3 is 15 residues long. The variable domain in full, completed from reference TRBV7-3 and TRBJ2-7, reads GAGVSQTPSNKVTEKGKYVELRCDPISGHTALYWYRQSLGQGPEFLIYFQGTGAADDSGLPNDRFFAVRPEGSVSTLKIQRTERGDSAVYLCASSLFHTGPYEQYFGPGTRLTVT.

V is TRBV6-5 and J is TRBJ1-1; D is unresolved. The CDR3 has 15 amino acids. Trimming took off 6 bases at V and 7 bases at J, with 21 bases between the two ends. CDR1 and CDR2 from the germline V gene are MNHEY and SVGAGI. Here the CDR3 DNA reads TGTGCCAGCAGGGCCAACCGCGCCGTGGGCAGTGAAGCTTTCTTT. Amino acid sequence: CASRANRAVGSEAFF.

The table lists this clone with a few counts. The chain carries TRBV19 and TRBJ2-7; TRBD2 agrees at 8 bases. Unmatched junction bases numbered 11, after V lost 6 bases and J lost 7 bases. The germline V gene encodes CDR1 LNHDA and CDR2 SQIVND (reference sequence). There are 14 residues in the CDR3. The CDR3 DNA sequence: TGTGCCAGTAGCGATCGGGAGGGCCCTCGGGAGCAGTACTTC. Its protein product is CASSDREGPREQYF.

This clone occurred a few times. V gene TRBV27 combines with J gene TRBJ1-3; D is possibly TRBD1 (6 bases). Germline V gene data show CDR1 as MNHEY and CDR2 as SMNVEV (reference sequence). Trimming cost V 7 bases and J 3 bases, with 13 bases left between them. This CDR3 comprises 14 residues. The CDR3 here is CASMRAGVGNTIYF. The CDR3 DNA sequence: TGTGCCAGCATGCGGGCAGGGGTTGGAAACACCATATATTTT.

The CDR3 nucleotides are TGTGCCAGCAAGTACAACTACGAGCAGTACTTC. Translated, it gives CASKYNYEQYF. The chain carries TRBV2 and TRBJ2-7; D gene uncertain. The CDR3 contains 11 residues. V lost 7 bases, J lost 3 bases, and 7 bases lay in between. CDR1 SNHLY and CDR2 FYNNEI come from the germline V gene.

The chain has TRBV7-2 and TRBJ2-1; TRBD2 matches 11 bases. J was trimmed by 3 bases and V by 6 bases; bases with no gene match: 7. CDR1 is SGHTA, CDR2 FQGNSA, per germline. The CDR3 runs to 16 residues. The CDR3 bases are TGTGCCAGCAGATCTAGACTAGCGGGGATCTACAATGAGCAGTTCTTC. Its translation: CASRSRLAGIYNEQFF.

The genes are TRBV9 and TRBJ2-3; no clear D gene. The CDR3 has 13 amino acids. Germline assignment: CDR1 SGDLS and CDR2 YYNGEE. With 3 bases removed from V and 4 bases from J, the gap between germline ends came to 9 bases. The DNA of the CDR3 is TGTGCCAGCAGCGACGGTGTGGCAGATACGCAGTATTTT. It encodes CASSDGVADTQYF.

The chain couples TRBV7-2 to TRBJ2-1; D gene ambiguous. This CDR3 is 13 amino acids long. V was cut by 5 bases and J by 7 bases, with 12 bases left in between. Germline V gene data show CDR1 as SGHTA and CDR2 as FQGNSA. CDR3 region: CASSLGIGNEQFF. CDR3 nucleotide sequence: TGTGCCAGCAGCCTAGGGATAGGGAATGAGCAGTTCTTC. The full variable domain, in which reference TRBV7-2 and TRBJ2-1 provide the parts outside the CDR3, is GAGVSQSPSNKVTEKGKDVELRCDPISGHTALYWYRQSLGQGLEFLIYFQGNSAPDKSGLPSDRFSAERTGGSVSTLTIQRTQQEDSAVYLCASSLGIGNEQFFGPGTRLTVL.

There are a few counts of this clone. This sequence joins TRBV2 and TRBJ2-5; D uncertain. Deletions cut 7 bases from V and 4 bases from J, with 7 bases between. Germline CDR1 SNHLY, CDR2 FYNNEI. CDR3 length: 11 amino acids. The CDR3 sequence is CASIEGETQYF. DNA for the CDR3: TGTGCCAGCATCGAAGGAGAGACCCAGTACTTC.

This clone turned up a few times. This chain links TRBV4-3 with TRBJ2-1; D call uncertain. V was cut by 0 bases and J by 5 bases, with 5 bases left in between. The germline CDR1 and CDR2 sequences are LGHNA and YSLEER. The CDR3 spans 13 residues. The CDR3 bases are TGCGCCAGCAGCCAAGAACTAAACAATGAGCAGTTCTTC. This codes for CASSQELNNEQFF.

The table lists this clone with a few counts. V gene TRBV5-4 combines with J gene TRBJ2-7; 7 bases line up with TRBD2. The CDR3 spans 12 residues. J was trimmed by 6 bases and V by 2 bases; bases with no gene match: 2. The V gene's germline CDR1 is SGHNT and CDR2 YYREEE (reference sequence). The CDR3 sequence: CASSLTSAEQYF. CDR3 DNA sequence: TGTGCCAGCAGCTTAACTAGCGCCGAGCAGTACTTC.

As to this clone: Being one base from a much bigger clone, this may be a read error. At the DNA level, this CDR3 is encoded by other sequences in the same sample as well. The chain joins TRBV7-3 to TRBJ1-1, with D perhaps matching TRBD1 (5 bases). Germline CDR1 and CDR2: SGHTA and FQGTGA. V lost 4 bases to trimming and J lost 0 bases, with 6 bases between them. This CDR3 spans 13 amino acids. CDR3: CASSSDMNTEAFF. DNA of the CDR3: TGTGCCAGCAGCTCGGACATGAACACTGAAGCTTTCTTT.

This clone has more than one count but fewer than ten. The CDR3 DNA reads as TGCGCCAGCAGCTTGGTACGCGGGGATCTTGAGCAGTTCTTC. Residues: CASSLVRGDLEQFF. The V and J genes are TRBV5-1 and TRBJ2-1; possibly TRBD2 for D (6 bases). Germline CDR1 and CDR2: SGHRS and YFSETQ. CDR3 size: 14 residues. Trimming stripped 0 bases from V and 9 bases from J, with 13 bases between.

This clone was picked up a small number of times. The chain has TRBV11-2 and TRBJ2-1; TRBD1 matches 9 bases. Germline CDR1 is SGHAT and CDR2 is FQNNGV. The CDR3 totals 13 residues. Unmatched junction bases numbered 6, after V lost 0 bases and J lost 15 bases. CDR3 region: CASSLDLGTGTFF. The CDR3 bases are TGTGCCAGCAGCTTAGATCTGGGGACAGGGACGTTCTTC.

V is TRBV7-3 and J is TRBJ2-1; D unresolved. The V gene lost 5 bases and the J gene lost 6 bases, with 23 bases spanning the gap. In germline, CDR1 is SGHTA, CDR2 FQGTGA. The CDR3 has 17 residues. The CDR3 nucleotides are TGTGCCAGCAGCCGCATTCCCCGCGGCGCGGTACCCAATGAGCAGTTCTTC. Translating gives CASSRIPRGAVPNEQFF.

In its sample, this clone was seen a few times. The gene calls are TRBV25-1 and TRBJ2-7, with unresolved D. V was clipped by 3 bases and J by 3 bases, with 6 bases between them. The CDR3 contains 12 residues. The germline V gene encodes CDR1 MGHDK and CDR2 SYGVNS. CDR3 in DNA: TGTGCCAGCAGTGATGTAAACTACGAGCAGTACTTC. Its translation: CASSDVNYEQYF.

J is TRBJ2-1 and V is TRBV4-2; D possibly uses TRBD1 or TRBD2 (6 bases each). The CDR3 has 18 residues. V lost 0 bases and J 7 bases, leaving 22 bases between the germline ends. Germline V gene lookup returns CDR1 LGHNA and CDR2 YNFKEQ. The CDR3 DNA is TGTGCCAGCAGCCAAGATCGGCTAAGGGGGGTAGGGACGAATGAGCAGTTCTTC. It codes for CASSQDRLRGVGTNEQFF.

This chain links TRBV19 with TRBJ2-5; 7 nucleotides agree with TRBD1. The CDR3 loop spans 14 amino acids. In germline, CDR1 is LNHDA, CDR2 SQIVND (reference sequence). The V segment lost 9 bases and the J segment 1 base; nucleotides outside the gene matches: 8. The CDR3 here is CASPDRRVQETQYF. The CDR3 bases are TGTGCCAGCCCGGACAGGAGAGTCCAAGAGACCCAGTACTTC.

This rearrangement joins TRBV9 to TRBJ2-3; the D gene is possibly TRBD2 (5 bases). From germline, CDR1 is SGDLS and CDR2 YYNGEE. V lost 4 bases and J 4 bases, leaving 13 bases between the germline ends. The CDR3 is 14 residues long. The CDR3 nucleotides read TGTGCCAGCAGCTTAGCGCCATCGGCAGATACGCAGTATTTT. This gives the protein CASSLAPSADTQYF.

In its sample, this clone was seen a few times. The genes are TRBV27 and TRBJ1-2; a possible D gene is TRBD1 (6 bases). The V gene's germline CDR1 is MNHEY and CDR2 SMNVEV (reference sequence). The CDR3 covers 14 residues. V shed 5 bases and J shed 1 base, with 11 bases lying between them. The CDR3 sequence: CASSNQGINYGYTF. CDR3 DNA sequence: TGTGCCAGCAGTAATCAGGGGATTAACTATGGCTACACCTTC.

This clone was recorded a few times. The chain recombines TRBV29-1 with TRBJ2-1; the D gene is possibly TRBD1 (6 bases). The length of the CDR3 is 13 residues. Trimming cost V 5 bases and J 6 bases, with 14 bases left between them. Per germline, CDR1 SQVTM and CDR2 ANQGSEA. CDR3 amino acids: CSVSTGGFNEQFF. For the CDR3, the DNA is TGCAGCGTTTCGACAGGTGGGTTCAATGAGCAGTTCTTC.

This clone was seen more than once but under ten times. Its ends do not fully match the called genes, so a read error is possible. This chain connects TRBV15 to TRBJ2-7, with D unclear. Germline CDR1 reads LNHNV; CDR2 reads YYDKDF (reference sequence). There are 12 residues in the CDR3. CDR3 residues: CATSRDTAPHKF. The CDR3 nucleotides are TGTGCCACCAGCAGAGACACGGCTCCTCACAAGTTC.

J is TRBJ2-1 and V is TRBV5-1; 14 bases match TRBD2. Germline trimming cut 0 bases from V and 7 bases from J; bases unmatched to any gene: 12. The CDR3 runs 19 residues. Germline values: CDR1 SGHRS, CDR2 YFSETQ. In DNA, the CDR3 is TGCGCCAGCAGCTTGGGGACTAGCGGGAGGTCCCCACTACAAAATGAGCAGTTCTTC. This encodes CASSLGTSGRSPLQNEQFF.

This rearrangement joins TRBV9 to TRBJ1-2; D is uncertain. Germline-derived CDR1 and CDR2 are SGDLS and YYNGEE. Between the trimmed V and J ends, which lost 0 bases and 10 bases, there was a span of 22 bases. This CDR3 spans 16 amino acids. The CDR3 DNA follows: TGTGCCAGCAGCGTAGTAGTCCCCCACAGCAACTTTGACTACACCTTC. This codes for CASSVVVPHSNFDYTF.

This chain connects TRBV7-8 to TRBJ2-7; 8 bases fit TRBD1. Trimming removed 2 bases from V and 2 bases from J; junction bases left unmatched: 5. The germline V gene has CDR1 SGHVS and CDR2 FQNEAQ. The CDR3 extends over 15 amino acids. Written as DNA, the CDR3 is TGTGCCAGCAGCTTATGGGGACAGGTGACCTACGAGCAGTACTTC. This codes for CASSLWGQVTYEQYF.

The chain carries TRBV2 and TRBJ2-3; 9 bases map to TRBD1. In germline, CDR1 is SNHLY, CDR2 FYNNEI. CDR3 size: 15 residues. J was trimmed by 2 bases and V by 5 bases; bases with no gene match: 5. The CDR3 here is CASSTRQGVTDTQYF. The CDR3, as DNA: TGTGCCAGCAGTACCCGACAGGGGGTCACAGATACGCAGTATTTT.

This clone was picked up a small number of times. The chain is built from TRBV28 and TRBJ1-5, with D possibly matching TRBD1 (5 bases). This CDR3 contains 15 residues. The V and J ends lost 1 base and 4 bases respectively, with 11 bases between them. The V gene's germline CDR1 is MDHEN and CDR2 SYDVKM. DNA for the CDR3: TGTGCCAGCAGTTTATATGGGGGTACGAATCAGCCCCAGCATTTT. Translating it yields CASSLYGGTNQPQHF.

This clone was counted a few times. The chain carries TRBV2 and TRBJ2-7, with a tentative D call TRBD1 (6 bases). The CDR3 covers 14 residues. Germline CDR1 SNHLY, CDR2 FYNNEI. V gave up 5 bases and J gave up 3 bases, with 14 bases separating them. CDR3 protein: CASSRNTGNYEQYF. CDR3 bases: TGTGCCAGCAGTCGAAATACAGGGAACTACGAGCAGTACTTC.